This T cell receptor (beta chain) was profiled in a study of T cells after yellow fever vaccination. General observations from the study: Clonotypes shared by both compartments, CD4 and CD8, made up a small share.

V lost 3 bases and J lost 4, with 13 bases in between. The length of the CDR3 is 15 residues. Germline CDR1 and CDR2: MDHEN and SYDVKM. With regard to this clonotype: Its antigen is unidentified.

Template switching with 5'RACE generated the TCR cDNA and added a universal primer site and UMIs. In TCRdb, the 5' RACE reads were re-called with MiXCR into one record per CDR3 protein. In the table there are 400,000 or so distinct CDR3 sequences, around a tenth of which are singletons. This chain connects TRBV28 to TRBJ2-1, with TRBD2 as a possible D gene (6 bases). This sequence originates from a man aged 18 to 29 who received the YFV17D yellow fever vaccine. The sequencing here drew on PBMCs, taken on the day of the first yellow fever vaccination. CDR3 amino acids: CASSFLAGRYNEQFF. Written as DNA, the CDR3 is TGTGCCAGCAGTTTTCTCGCGGGGCGATACAATGAGCAGTTCTTC.